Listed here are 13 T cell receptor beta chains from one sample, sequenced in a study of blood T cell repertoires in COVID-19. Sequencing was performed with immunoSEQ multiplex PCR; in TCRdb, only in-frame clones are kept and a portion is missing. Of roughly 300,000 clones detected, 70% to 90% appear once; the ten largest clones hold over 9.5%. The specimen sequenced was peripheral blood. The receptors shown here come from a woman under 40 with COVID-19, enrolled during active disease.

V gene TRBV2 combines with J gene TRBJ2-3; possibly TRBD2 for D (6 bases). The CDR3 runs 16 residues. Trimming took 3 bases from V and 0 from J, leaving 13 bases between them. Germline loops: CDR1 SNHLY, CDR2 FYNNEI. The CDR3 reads CASSEGGGRSTDTQYF. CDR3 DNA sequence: TGTGCCAGCAGTGAGGGTGGAGGGAGAAGCACAGATACGCAGTATTTT.

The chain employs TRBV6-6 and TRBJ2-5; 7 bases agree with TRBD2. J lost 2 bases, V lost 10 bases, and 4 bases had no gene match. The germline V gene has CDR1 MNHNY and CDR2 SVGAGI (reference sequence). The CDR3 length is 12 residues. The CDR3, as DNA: TGTGCCACGGGGGGTTCTCAAGAGACCCAGTACTTC. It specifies CATGGSQETQYF.

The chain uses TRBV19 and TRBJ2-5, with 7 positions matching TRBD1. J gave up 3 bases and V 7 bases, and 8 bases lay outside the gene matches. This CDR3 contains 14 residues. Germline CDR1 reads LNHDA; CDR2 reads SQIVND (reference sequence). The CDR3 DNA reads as TGTGCCAGTACTCCACAGGGGTTAGAAGAGACCCAGTACTTC. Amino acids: CASTPQGLEETQYF.

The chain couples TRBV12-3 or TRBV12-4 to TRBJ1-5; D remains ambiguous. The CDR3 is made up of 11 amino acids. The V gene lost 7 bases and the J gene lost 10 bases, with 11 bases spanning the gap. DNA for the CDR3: TGTGCCAGCAACGGTGGAGGCCCCCAGCATTTT. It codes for CASNGGGPQHF.

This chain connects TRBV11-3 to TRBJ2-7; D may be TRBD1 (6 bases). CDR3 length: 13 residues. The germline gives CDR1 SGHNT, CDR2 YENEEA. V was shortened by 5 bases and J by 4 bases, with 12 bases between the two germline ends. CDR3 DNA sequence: TGTGCCAGCAGCACTGGGACACCTTACGAGCAGTACTTC. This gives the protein CASSTGTPYEQYF. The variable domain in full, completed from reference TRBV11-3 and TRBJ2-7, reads EAGVVQSPRYKIIEKKQPVAFWCNPISGHNTLYWYLQNLGQGPELLIRYENEEAVDDSQLPKDRFSAERLKGVDSTLKIQPAELGDSAVYLCASSTGTPYEQYFGPGTRLTVT.

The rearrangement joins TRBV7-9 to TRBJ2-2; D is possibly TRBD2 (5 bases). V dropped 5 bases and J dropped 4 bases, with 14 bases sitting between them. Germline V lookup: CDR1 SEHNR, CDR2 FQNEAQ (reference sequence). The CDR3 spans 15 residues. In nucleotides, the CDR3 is TGTGCCAGCAGCCTACGGGGTGTCGGCACCGGGGAGCTGTTTTTT. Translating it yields CASSLRGVGTGELFF.

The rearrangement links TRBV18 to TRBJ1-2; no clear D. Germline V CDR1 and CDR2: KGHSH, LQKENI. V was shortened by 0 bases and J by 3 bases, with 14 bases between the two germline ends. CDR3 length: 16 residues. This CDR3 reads CASSPPRHPGDYGYTF. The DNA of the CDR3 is TGTGCCAGCTCACCACCCCGGCACCCGGGAGACTATGGCTACACCTTC.

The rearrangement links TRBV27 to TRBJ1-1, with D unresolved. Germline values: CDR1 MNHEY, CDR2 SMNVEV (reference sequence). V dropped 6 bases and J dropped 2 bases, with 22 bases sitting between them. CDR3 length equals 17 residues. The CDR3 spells CASRSPFKNSVNTEAFF. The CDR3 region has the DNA TGTGCCAGCAGATCACCCTTCAAGAACTCCGTAAACACTGAAGCTTTCTTT.

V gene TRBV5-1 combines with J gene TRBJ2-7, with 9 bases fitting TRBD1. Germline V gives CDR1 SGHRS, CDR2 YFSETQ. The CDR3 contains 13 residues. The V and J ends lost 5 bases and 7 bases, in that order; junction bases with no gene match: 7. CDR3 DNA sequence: TGCGCCAGCAGTCCTAGACAGGGGGAGGAGCAGTACTTC. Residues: CASSPRQGEEQYF.

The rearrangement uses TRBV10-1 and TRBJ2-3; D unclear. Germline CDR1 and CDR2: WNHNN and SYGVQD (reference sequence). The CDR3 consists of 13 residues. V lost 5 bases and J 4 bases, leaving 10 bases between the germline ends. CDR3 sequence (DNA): TGCGCCAGCAGTACTCTTGTGGCAGATACGCAGTATTTT. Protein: CASSTLVADTQYF.

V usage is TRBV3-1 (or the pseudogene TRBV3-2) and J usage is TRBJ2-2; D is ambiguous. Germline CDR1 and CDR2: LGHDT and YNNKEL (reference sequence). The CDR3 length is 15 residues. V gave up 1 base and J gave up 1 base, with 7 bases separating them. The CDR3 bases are TGTGCCAGCAGCCAAGGGCTAGTGAACACCGGGGAGCTGTTTTTT. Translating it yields CASSQGLVNTGELFF.

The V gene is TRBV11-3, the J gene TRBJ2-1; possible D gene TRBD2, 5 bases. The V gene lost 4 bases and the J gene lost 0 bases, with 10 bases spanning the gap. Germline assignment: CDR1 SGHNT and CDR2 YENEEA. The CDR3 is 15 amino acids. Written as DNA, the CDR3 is TGTGCCAGCAGCTCTGGACGGGGCTCCTACAATGAGCAGTTCTTC. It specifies CASSSGRGSYNEQFF.

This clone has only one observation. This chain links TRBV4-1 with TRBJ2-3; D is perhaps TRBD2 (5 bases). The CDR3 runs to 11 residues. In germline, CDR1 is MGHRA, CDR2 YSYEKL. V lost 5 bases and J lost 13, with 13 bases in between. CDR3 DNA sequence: TGCGCCAGCAGCAGAGGGCTTGACAAGTATTTT. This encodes CASSRGLDKYF.